Listed below are T cell receptor beta chains from one sample, sequenced in a study of cytomegalovirus exposure and HLA in healthy donors. This table comes from immunoSEQ multiplex PCR, and its TCRdb copy is limited to in-frame clones, with some not included. The repertoire holds 150,000 to 200,000 clones, with more than 65% as singletons. The sequencing sample was made of PBMCs. These TCRs come from a woman aged 25 to 39 in good health and CMV-seropositive. Each CDR3 is given with its conserved first and last residue. The D gene is left open where the match is weak. The size of a clone is reported for some rows only, either as once, few or many, or as a class for expanded clones.

>TRBV6-5|-|TRBJ1-4|-
TGTGCCAGCAGTTACTCGAGGCTAGGGGTAGTGGAAAAACTGTTTTTT
CASSYSRLGVVEKLFF
>TRBV13|-|TRBJ1-1|-
TGTGCCAGCAGCTTAGGATCGCTGGTAGTAGCTTTCTTT
CASSLGSLVVAFF
>TRBV2|-|TRBJ1-4|-
TGTGCCAGCAGACGGACAACGCTTGCAACTAATGAAAAACTGTTTTTT
CASRRTTLATNEKLFF
>TRBV4-1|-|TRBJ2-6|-
TGCGCCAGCAGCTCTCGAGCTGGTATTCTCTCTGGGGCCAACGTCCTGACTTTC
CASSSRAGILSGANVLTF
>TRBV25-1|few|TRBJ1-6|-
TGTGCCAGCAGTGAATACAGGGGAACACCCTTCCACTTT
CASSEYRGTPFHF
>TRBV9|once|TRBJ2-2|TRBD2
TGTGCCAGCAGCGTCCAGACTGGGACTAGCGGGATCGCCGGGGAGCTGTTTTTT
CASSVQTGTSGIAGELFF
>TRBV25-1|-|TRBJ2-7|-
TGTGCCAGCGGGGCTAGCTCCTACGAGCAGTACTTC
CASGASSYEQYF
>TRBV10-3|-|TRBJ2-1|-
TGTGCCATCAGTCGAACGGGGGAGCAGTTCTTC
CAISRTGEQFF
>TRBV29-1|-|TRBJ2-5|-
TGCAGCGTTGAAGGGGGGCCAGGGGTCCAAGAGACCCAGTACTTC
CSVEGGPGVQETQYF
>TRBV10-3|-|TRBJ1-2|-
TGTGCCACCGGGTCCCCTACCAACTATGGCTACACCTTC
CATGSPTNYGYTF
>TRBV5-1|few|TRBJ2-5|TRBD2
TGCGCCAGCAGCACAGGACTAGCGGGGATCGCTCAAGAGACCCAGTACTTC
CASSTGLAGIAQETQYF